These 17 T cell receptor beta chains were all obtained from the same sample, sequenced in a study of blood T cell repertoires in COVID-19 (dated by TCRdb to 2020 to 2022). Receptor libraries were prepared by the immunoSEQ multiplex PCR assay. The table was pulled from immuneACCESS by TCRdb, which kept in-frame rearrangements only. Such tables lose some clones; where checked, under half of the loss comes from unresolved V genes, and the rest has no known cause. In this sample the table shows roughly 220,000 clones, under 90% of which occur a single time. Jointly, the top ten make up 5.1% of the sample. Sequenced sample: peripheral blood. Source of these receptors: a woman in her sixties who had recovered from COVID-19.

V is TRBV4-3 and J is TRBJ1-3; 9 bases are shared with TRBD1. The CDR3 loop spans 15 amino acids. Looked up from germline, CDR1 is LGHNA and CDR2 is YSLEER. V was clipped by 3 bases and J by 2 bases; unmatched bases: 2. CDR3: CASSHRTGAGNTIYF. The CDR3 coding sequence is TGCGCCAGCAGCCATCGGACAGGGGCTGGAAACACCATATATTTT.

The chain joins TRBV6-5 to TRBJ2-3; 8 nucleotides agree with TRBD2. This CDR3 spans 15 amino acids. Germline values: CDR1 MNHEY, CDR2 SVGAGI. V dropped 8 bases and J dropped 0; count of bases not matched to a gene: 7. CDR3 nucleotides: TGTGCCAGCCACCCGGCGGGGGGCAGCACAGATACGCAGTATTTT. The encoded protein is CASHPAGGSTDTQYF.

The chain recombines TRBV5-1 with TRBJ2-7; 8 bases align to TRBD1. Germline trimming cut 1 base from V and 5 bases from J; bases unmatched to any gene: 5. This CDR3 comprises 14 residues. CDR1 is SGHRS and CDR2 is YFSETQ in the germline V gene. The DNA of the CDR3 is TGCGCCAGCAGCTTGAACAGGGGGGAGGACGAGCAGTACTTC. Its protein product is CASSLNRGEDEQYF.

This clone showed up just a few times. The chain has TRBV7-9 and TRBJ2-5, with D unresolved. Germline V lookup: CDR1 SEHNR, CDR2 FQNEAQ (reference sequence). This CDR3 spans 16 amino acids. Trimming shortened V by 4 bases and J by 1 base, and 16 bases separated the two germline ends. CDR3 region: CASSSTRPGSQETQYF. The CDR3, as DNA: TGTGCCAGCAGCTCAACGCGCCCCGGGTCCCAAGAGACCCAGTACTTC.

V and J are TRBV27 and TRBJ1-5; 10 bases align to TRBD1. CDR1 is MNHEY, CDR2 SMNVEV, per germline (reference sequence). The CDR3 loop spans 14 amino acids. The trim removed 9 bases at V and 6 bases at J, leaving 8 bases unmatched. The CDR3 here is CASQGTGDGQPQHF. The CDR3 region has the DNA TGTGCCAGTCAAGGGACAGGGGACGGTCAGCCCCAGCATTTT.

The V and J genes are TRBV18 and TRBJ2-7, with TRBD1 matching over 11 bases. Germline lookup yields CDR1 KGHSH and CDR2 LQKENI. The CDR3 loop spans 15 amino acids. Trimming cost V 3 bases and J 1 base; bases outside gene matches: 2. CDR3 in DNA: TGTGCCAGCTCACCGCGGGACAGGGGGTCCTACGAGCAGTACTTC. Translated, it gives CASSPRDRGSYEQYF.

This chain uses TRBV5-8 with TRBJ2-2, with 8 positions matching TRBD1. Germline lookup yields CDR1 SGHTS and CDR2 YDEGEE. The CDR3 is 13 amino acids. Trimming took 7 bases from V and 3 from J; bases not matched to a gene: 2. The CDR3 protein is CASRQGYTGELFF. CDR3 nucleotides: TGTGCCAGCCGACAGGGGTACACCGGGGAGCTGTTTTTT.

About this clone itself: The same CDR3 can be traced to other DNA sequences in this sample. V and J are TRBV9 and TRBJ2-3; D may be TRBD2 (6 bases). V shed 2 bases and J shed 5 bases, with 9 bases lying between them. Germline V CDR1 and CDR2: SGDLS, YYNGEE. CDR3 length equals 13 residues. DNA for the CDR3: TGTGCCAGCAGCGTCGGGGGAGGAGATACGCAGTATTTT. Translation: CASSVGGGDTQYF.

This sequence joins TRBV2 and TRBJ1-2; a weak D match, TRBD1 (5 bases). The V gene lost 2 bases and the J gene lost 8 bases, with 12 bases spanning the gap. Germline CDR1 SNHLY, CDR2 FYNNEI. The length of the CDR3 is 13 residues. CDR3 DNA: TGTGCCAGCAGTGAACAGGGTTTGGGGGGCTACACCTTC. Encoded protein: CASSEQGLGGYTF.

This chain links TRBV5-1 with TRBJ2-3, with D unclear. This CDR3 has 13 amino acids. The V gene's germline CDR1 is SGHRS and CDR2 YFSETQ. The ends were cut back, 4 bases at V and 5 bases at J, with 11 bases in the middle. The CDR3 loop is CASSETIEDTQYF. The CDR3 nucleotides read TGCGCCAGCAGCGAGACAATCGAAGATACGCAGTATTTT.

This clone was seen just once. J is TRBJ2-3 and V is TRBV3-1 (or the pseudogene TRBV3-2); weak D call: TRBD2 (5 bases). Germline V gives CDR1 LGHDT, CDR2 YNNKEL (reference sequence). Trimming left V 8 bases short and J 0 bases short, with 15 bases between. The CDR3 has 15 residues. The CDR3 DNA reads TGTGCCAGCGGAAGGACTGGACTTAGCACAGATACGCAGTATTTT. Translating gives CASGRTGLSTDTQYF.

To note about this clone: The same CDR3 also results from other DNA sequences found in this sample. The chain recombines TRBV5-1 with TRBJ2-5; TRBD2 is a possible D gene (6 bases). This CDR3 is 14 amino acids long. Germline CDR1 is SGHRS and CDR2 is YFSETQ. V dropped 0 bases and J dropped 4 bases, with 10 bases sitting between them. CDR3 in DNA: TGCGCCAGCAGCTTGGTCGGGGGAGGAGAGACCCAGTACTTC. Amino acids: CASSLVGGGETQYF. Full variable domain (missing parts from reference TRBV5-1 and TRBJ2-5): KAGVTQTPRYLIKTRGQQVTLSCSPISGHRSVSWYQQTPGQGLQFLFEYFSETQRNKGNFPGRFSGRQFSNSRSEMNVSTLELGDSALYLCASSLVGGGETQYFGPGTRLLVL.

V and J are TRBV5-1 and TRBJ2-3, with TRBD1 as a possible D gene (6 bases). V was cut by 4 bases and J by 3 bases, with 12 bases left in between. Germline assignment: CDR1 SGHRS and CDR2 YFSETQ. The length of the CDR3 is 14 residues. The CDR3: CASSTIGGTDTQYF. As DNA, the CDR3 is TGCGCCAGCAGCACGATAGGGGGAACAGATACGCAGTATTTT.

A word on this clone: Other DNA sequences in this sample translate to the same CDR3. The chain recombines TRBV5-4 with TRBJ1-1; 8 bases align to TRBD1. Germline V gene data show CDR1 as SGHNT and CDR2 as YYREEE (reference sequence). The V and J ends lost 3 bases and 2 bases, in that order; junction bases with no gene match: 6. The CDR3 is made up of 15 amino acids. The CDR3 region has the DNA TGTGCCAGCAGCTCCGCCGGGACAGGCAACACTGAAGCTTTCTTT. Translation: CASSSAGTGNTEAFF.

V and J are TRBV29-1 and TRBJ1-2; D is ambiguous. Germline V CDR1 and CDR2: SQVTM, ANQGSEA. The V and J ends lost 3 bases and 8 bases respectively, with 13 bases between them. The CDR3 consists of 12 residues. CDR3 DNA: TGCAGCGTTGATAGAGGGATACGGGGCTACACCTTC. It yields the protein CSVDRGIRGYTF. The variable domain in full, completed from reference TRBV29-1 and TRBJ1-2, reads SAVISQKPSRDICQRGTSLTIQCQVDSQVTMMFWYRQQPGQSLTLIATANQGSEATYESGFVIDKFPISRPNLTFSTLTVSNMSPEDSSIYLCSVDRGIRGYTFGSGTRLTVV.

This clone was found once. The CDR3 DNA follows: TGTGCCAGCAGCGTAGGGCTAGCGGGGGGCCCCTCCACAGATACGCAGTATTTT. Its protein product is CASSVGLAGGPSTDTQYF. This chain connects TRBV9 to TRBJ2-3, with TRBD2 matching 11 bases. Germline CDR1 SGDLS, CDR2 YYNGEE. This CDR3 is built from 18 residues. With 0 bases clipped from V and 2 bases from J, the junction kept 8 bases outside the gene matches. The full variable domain, completed using reference TRBV9 and TRBJ2-3, is DSGVTQTPKHLITATGQRVTLRCSPRSGDLSVYWYQQSLDQGLQFLIQYYNGEERAKGNILERFSAQQFPDLHSELNLSSLELGDSALYFCASSVGLAGGPSTDTQYFGPGTRLTVL.

The rearrangement joins TRBV21-1 to TRBJ1-6; the table assigns TRBD1, which was not confirmed against the DNA. TRBV21-1 is a known pseudogene. The CDR3 has 15 residues. This chain's CDR3 is CASSLHRQANSPLHF. Here the CDR3 DNA reads TGTGCCAGCAGCCTCCACCGACAGGCCAATTCACCCCTCCACTTT.